The entry below describes one TCR beta chain. Germline CDR1 is ENHRY and CDR2 is SYGVKD. V trimming: 0 bases; J trimming: 5 bases; junction bases outside the gene matches: 7. This CDR3 is built from 16 residues. This entry is derived from a study of blood T cell repertoires in COVID-19. Looking at the study overall: The study drew acute and convalescent COVID-19 samples from the United States, Italy and Spain. In each case, the material was cDNA or gDNA derived from T cells, B-cell-depleted T cells, or PBMCs.

Original processing methods: Estimation of nucleated cell counts was performed using reference gene primer amplification. Generated by immunoSEQ multiplex PCR, the TCRdb table keeps only in-frame clones and is missing some. V, J and clone size reflect that table, while D and trimming were determined from the DNA. This table holds roughly 220,000 clones, less than 85% found once. The source of this sequence is a woman in her 70s with acute or convalescent COVID-19. The chain combines TRBV10-3 with TRBJ1-2, with 9 nucleotides matching TRBD1. The sample comprised peripheral blood. The CDR3 DNA reads TGTGCCATCAGTGAGTCGACACAGGGGGCATTTTATGGCTACACCTTC. It is translated as CAISESTQGAFYGYTF.